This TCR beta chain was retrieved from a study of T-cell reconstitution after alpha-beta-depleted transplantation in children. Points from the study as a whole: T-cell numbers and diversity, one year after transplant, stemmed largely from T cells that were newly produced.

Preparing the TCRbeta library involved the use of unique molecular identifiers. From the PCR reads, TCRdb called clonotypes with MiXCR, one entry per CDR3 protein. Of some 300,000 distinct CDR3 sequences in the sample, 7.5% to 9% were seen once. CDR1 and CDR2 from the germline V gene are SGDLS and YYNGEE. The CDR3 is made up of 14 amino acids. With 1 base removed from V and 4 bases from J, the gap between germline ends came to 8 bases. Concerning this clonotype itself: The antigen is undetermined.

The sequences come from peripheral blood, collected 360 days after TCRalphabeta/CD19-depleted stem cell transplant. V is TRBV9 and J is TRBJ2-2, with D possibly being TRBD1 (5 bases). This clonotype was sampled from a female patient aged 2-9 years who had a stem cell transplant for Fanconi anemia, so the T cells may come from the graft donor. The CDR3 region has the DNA TGTGCCAGCAGCGTACCAGGGCCCACCGGGGAGCTGTTTTTT. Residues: CASSVPGPTGELFF.